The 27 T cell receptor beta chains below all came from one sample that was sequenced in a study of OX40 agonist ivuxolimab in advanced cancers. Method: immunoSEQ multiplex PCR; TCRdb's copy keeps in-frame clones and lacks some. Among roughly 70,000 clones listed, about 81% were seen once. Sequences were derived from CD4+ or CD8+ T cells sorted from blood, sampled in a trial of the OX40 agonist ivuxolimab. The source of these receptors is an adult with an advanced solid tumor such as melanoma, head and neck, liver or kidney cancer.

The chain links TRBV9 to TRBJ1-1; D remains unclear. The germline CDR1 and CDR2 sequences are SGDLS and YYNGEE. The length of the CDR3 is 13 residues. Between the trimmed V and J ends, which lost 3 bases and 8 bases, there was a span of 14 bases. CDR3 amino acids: CASSALNDWEAFF. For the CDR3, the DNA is TGTGCCAGCAGCGCCCTCAACGATTGGGAAGCTTTCTTT. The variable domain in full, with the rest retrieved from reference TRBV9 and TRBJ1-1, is DSGVTQTPKHLITATGQRVTLRCSPRSGDLSVYWYQQSLDQGLQFLIQYYNGEERAKGNILERFSAQQFPDLHSELNLSSLELGDSALYFCASSALNDWEAFFGQGTRLTVV.

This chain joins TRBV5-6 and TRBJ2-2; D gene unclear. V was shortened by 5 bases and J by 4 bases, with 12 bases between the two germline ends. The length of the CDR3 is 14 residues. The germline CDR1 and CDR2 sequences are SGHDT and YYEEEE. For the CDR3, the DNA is TGTGCCAGCAGTTTTATTACTGCCACCGGGGAGCTGTTTTTT. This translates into CASSFITATGELFF.

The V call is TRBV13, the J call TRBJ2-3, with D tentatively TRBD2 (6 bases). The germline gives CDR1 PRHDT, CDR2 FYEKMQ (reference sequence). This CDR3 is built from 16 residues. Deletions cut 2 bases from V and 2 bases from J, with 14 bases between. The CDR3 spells CASSLKFGGITDTQYF. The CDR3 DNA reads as TGTGCCAGCAGCTTAAAGTTTGGGGGGATCACAGATACGCAGTATTTT.

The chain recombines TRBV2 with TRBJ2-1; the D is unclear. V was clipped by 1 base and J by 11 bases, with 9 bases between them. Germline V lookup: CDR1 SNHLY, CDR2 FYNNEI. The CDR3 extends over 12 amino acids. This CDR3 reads CASSEETMKQFF. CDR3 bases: TGTGCCAGCAGTGAAGAGACAATGAAGCAGTTCTTC.

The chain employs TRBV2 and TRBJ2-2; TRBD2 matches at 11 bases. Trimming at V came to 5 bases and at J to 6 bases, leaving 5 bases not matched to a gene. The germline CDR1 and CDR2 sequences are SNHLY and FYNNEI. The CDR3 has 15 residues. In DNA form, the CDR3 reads TGTGCCAGCAGTCGACTAGCGGGAAGTCCCGGGGAGCTGTTTTTT. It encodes CASSRLAGSPGELFF. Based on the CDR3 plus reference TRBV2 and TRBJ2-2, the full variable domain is EPEVTQTPSHQVTQMGQEVILRCVPISNHLYFYWYRQILGQKVEFLVSFYNNEISEKSEIFDDQFSVERPDGSNFTLKIRSTKLEDSAMYFCASSRLAGSPGELFFGEGSRLTVL.

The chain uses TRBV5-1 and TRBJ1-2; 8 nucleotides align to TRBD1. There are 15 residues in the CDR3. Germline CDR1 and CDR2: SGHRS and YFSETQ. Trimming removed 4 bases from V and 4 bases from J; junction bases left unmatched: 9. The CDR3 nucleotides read TGCGCCAGCAGCGCTGGACAGGGTGTCCGCTATGGCTACACCTTC. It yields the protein CASSAGQGVRYGYTF.

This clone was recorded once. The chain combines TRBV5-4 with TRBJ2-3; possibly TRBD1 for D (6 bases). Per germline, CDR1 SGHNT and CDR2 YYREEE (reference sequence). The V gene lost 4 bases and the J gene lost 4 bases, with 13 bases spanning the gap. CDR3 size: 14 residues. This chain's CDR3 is CASSEVGAPDTQYF. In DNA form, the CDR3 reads TGTGCCAGCAGCGAGGTGGGGGCACCAGATACGCAGTATTTT.

The CDR3 nucleotides read TGTGCCAGCAGCTTACGGCGATCGGTAGGCTTATCGCCCAATGAGCAGTTCTTC. This codes for CASSLRRSVGLSPNEQFF. The genes are TRBV11-2 and TRBJ2-1; unclear D gene. The CDR3 length is 18 residues. The germline V gene has CDR1 SGHAT and CDR2 FQNNGV. Trimming pared 2 bases from V and 6 bases from J, leaving 23 bases between.

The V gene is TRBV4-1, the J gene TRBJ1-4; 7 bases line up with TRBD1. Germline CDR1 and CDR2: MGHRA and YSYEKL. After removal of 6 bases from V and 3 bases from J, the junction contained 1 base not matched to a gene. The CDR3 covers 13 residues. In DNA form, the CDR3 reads TGCGCCAGCAGACAGGGGCCTAATGAAAAACTGTTTTTT. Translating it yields CASRQGPNEKLFF.

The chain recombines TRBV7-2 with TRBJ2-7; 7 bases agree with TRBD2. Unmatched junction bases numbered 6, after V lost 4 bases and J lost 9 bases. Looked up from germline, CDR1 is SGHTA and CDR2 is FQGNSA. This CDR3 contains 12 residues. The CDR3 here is CASSSGTTLQYF. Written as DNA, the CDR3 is TGTGCCAGCAGCTCCGGGACTACTCTGCAGTACTTC.

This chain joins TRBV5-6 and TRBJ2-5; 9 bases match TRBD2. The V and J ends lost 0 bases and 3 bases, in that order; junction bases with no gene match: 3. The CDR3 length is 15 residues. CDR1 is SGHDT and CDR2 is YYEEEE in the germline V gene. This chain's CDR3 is CASSLVLAGEETQYF. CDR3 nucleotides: TGTGCCAGCAGCTTGGTCTTAGCGGGAGAAGAGACCCAGTACTTC.

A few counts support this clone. CDR3 sequence (DNA): TGTGCCACCAGGTCTGGGGACTCCTACGAGCAGTACTTC. Translation: CATRSGDSYEQYF. The chain employs TRBV6-5 and TRBJ2-7; no firm D call. CDR3 length equals 13 residues. V lost 10 bases to trimming and J lost 0 bases, with 13 bases between them. Germline V gene data show CDR1 as MNHEY and CDR2 as SVGAGI.

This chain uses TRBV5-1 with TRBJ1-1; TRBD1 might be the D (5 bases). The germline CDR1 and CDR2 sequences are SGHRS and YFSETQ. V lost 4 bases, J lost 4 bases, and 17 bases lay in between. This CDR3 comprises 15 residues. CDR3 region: CASSPGTGGTTEAFF. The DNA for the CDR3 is TGCGCCAGCAGCCCTGGGACGGGCGGAACCACTGAAGCTTTCTTT.

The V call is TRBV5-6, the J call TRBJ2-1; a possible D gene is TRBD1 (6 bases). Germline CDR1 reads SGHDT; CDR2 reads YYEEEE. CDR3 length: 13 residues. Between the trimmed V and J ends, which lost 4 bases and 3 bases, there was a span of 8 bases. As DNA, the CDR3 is TGTGCCAGCAGCCGGGACAACTACAATGAGCAGTTCTTC. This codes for CASSRDNYNEQFF.

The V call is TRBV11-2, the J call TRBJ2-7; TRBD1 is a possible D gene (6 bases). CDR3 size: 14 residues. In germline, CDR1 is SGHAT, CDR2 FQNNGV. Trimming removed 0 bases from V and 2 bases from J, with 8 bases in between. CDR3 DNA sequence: TGTGCCAGCAGCTTAGACAGGGGTCCCTACGAGCAGTACGTC. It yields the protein CASSLDRGPYEQYV.

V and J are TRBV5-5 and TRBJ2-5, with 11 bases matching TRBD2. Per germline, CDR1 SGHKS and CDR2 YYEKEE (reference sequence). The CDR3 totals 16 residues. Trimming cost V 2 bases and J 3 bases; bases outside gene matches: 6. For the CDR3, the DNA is TGTGCCAGCAGCTTTTCCCCTAGCGGGGGGAAAGAGACCCAGTACTTC. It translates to CASSFSPSGGKETQYF.

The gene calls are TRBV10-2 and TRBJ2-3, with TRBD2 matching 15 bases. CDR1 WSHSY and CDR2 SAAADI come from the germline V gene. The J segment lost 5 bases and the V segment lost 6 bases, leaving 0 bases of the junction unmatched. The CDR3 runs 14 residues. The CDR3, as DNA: TGCGCCAGCAGGGGACTAGCGGGGGGAGATACGCAGTATTTT. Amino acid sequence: CASRGLAGGDTQYF.

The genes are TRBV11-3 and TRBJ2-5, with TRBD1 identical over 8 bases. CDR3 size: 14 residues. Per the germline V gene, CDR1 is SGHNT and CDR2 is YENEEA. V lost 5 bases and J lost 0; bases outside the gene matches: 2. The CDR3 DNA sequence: TGTGCCAGCAGCCCAGGGGGCGACCAAGAGACCCAGTACTTC. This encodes CASSPGGDQETQYF.

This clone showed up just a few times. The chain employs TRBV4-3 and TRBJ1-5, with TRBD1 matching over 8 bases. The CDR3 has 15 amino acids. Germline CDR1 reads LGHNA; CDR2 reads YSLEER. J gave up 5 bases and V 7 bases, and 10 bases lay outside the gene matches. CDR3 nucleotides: TGCGCCAGCAATCCGGACAGGGACGGGGATCAGCCCCAGCATTTT. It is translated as CASNPDRDGDQPQHF.

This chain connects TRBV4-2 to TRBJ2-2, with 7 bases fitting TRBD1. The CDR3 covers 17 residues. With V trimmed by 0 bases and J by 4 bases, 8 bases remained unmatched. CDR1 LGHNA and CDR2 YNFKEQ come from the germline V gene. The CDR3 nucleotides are TGTGCCAGCAGCCAAGATCTAAGGGGGCTCGCCACCGGGGAGCTGTTTTTT. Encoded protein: CASSQDLRGLATGELFF.

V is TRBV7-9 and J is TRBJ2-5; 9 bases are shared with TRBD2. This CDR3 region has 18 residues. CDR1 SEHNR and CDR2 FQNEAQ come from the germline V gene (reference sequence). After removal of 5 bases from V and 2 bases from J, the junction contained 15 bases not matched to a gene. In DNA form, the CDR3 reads TGTGCCAGCAGCCCCAGGGGGGTAGCGGGAGAAGTTCAAGAGACCCAGTACTTC. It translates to CASSPRGVAGEVQETQYF.

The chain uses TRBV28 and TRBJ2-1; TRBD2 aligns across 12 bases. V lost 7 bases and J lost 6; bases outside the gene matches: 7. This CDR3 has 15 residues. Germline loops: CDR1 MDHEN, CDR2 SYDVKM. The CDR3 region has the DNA TGTGCCAGCACCAGGACTAGCGGGATCGGCAATGAGCAGTTCTTC. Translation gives CASTRTSGIGNEQFF.

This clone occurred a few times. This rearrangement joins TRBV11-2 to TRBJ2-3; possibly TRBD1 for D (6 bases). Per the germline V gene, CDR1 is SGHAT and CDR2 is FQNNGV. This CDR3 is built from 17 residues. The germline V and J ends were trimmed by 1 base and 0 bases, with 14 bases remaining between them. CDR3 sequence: CASSLATGTPSTDTQYF. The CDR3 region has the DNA TGTGCCAGCAGCTTAGCCACCGGGACACCAAGCACAGATACGCAGTATTTT. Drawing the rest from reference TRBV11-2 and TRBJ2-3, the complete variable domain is EAGVAQSPRYKIIEKRQSVAFWCNPISGHATLYWYQQILGQGPKLLIQFQNNGVVDDSQLPKDRFSAERLKGVDSTLKIQPAKLEDSAVYLCASSLATGTPSTDTQYFGPGTRLTVL.

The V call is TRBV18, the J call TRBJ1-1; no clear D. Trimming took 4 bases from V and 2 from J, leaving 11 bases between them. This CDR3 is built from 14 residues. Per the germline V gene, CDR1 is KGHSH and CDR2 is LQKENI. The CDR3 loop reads CASSLIRENTEAFF. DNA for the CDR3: TGTGCCAGCTCACTAATTCGGGAAAACACTGAAGCTTTCTTT.

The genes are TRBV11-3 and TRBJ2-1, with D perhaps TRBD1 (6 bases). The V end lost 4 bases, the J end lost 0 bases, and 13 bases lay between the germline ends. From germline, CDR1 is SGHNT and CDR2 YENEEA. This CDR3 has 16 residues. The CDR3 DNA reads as TGTGCCAGCAGCTCCACTCAGGGGAGCTCCTACAATGAGCAGTTCTTC. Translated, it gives CASSSTQGSSYNEQFF.

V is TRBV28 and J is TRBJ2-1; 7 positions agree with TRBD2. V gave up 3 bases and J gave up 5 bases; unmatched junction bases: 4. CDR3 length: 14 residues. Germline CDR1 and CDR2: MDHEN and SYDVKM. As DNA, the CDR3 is TGTGCCAGCAGTTTCTCCAGCGGGGACAATGAGCAGTTCTTC. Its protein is CASSFSSGDNEQFF.

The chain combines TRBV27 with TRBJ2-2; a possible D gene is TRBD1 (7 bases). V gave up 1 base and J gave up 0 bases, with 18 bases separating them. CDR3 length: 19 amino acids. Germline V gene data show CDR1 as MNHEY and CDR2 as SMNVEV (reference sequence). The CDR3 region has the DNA TGTGCCAGCAGTTTATATACAGGGGCGGGGTACGCGAACACCGGGGAGCTGTTTTTT. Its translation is CASSLYTGAGYANTGELFF.